Each of the 32 T cell receptor beta chains below was sequenced from the same sample in a study of OX40 agonist ivuxolimab in advanced cancers. Sequencing used immunoSEQ multiplex PCR; TCRdb keeps in-frame clones, though not all of them. The sample holds 60,000 to 65,000 clones, under 95% seen once. Sequenced here: CD4+ or CD8+ T cells sorted from blood, sampled in a trial of the OX40 agonist ivuxolimab. These TCRs come from an adult with an advanced solid tumor such as melanoma, head and neck, liver or kidney cancer.

The chain links TRBV10-3 to TRBJ2-1, with 9 bases aligning to TRBD2. Trimming cost V 7 bases and J 7 bases; bases outside gene matches: 5. The CDR3 loop spans 13 amino acids. Germline CDR1 ENHRY, CDR2 SYGVKD. The CDR3 bases are TGTGCCATCACGCGGGAGGGCGTAAATGAGCAGTTCTTC. Protein product: CAITREGVNEQFF.

The chain recombines TRBV30 with TRBJ1-1, with D tentatively TRBD1 (6 bases). With 0 bases removed from V and 1 base from J, the gap between germline ends came to 9 bases. This CDR3 is built from 14 residues. Germline V gene data show CDR1 as GTSNPN and CDR2 as SVGIG (reference sequence). CDR3 sequence reads: CAWSVQGSNTEAFF. The DNA of the CDR3 is TGTGCCTGGAGTGTACAGGGATCGAACACTGAAGCTTTCTTT.

The V call is TRBV28, the J call TRBJ2-5; no firm D call. The CDR3 is 11 residues long. Germline CDR1 reads MDHEN; CDR2 reads SYDVKM. Trimming pared 6 bases from V and 6 bases from J, leaving 8 bases between. DNA of the CDR3: TGTGCCAGCAGCGGAGTGCAGACCCAGTACTTC. This encodes CASSGVQTQYF.

The V call is TRBV6-4, the J call TRBJ1-4; D possibly corresponds to TRBD1 (6 bases). CDR1 is MRHNA, CDR2 SNTAGT, per germline. Trimming pared 3 bases from V and 4 bases from J, leaving 12 bases between. The CDR3 runs 15 residues. CDR3 amino acids: CASSEYRDHNEKLFF. Written as DNA, the CDR3 is TGTGCCAGCAGTGAGTACAGGGATCATAATGAAAAACTGTTTTTT.

The CDR3 region has the DNA TGTGCCAGCAATGGGCAGTACAATCAGCCCCAGCATTTT. Translation: CASNGQYNQPQHF. The genes are TRBV2 and TRBJ1-5, with D unclear. This CDR3 comprises 13 residues. Trimming took off 7 bases at V and 3 bases at J, with 10 bases between the two ends. Germline CDR1 reads SNHLY; CDR2 reads FYNNEI.

This chain links TRBV5-1 with TRBJ2-7; 11 nucleotides agree with TRBD1. The V gene's germline CDR1 is SGHRS and CDR2 YFSETQ. V dropped 4 bases and J dropped 1; count of bases not matched to a gene: 4. The CDR3 covers 15 residues. DNA for the CDR3: TGCGCCAGCAGCCGGGGGACAGGGGGGTCCTACGAGCAGTACTTC. This encodes CASSRGTGGSYEQYF.

The chain uses TRBV9 and TRBJ2-5, with 13 bases lining up with TRBD2. This CDR3 comprises 17 residues. CDR1 and CDR2 (germline): SGDLS, YYNGEE. V shed 4 bases and J 4 bases; nucleotides not matched to a gene: 10. CDR3 loop: CASSPGLAGITGETQYF. DNA of the CDR3: TGTGCCAGCAGCCCGGGACTAGCGGGAATAACGGGAGAGACCCAGTACTTC.

This chain connects TRBV14 to TRBJ2-7; 8 bases line up with TRBD1. CDR1 SGHDN and CDR2 FVKESK come from the germline V gene. V shed 4 bases and J 3 bases; nucleotides not matched to a gene: 5. The CDR3 has 14 residues. The CDR3 sequence: CASSPAGGFYEQYF. CDR3 nucleotides: TGTGCCAGCAGCCCGGCAGGGGGCTTCTACGAGCAGTACTTC.

The genes are TRBV29-1 and TRBJ1-1; the match to TRBD1 covers 10 bases. The CDR3 extends over 12 amino acids. Germline values: CDR1 SQVTM, CDR2 ANQGSEA. V trimming: 4 bases; J trimming: 4 bases; junction bases outside the gene matches: 0. CDR3 protein: CSVGQGATEAFF. CDR3 coding DNA: TGCAGCGTTGGACAGGGGGCCACTGAAGCTTTCTTT.

The CDR3 coding sequence is TGCAGCGTCGACCCTACCAGCTCTGGAAACACCATATATTTT. Residues: CSVDPTSSGNTIYF. The J gene is TRBJ1-3, the V gene TRBV29-1; no firm D call. V lost 6 bases and J 0 bases, leaving 12 bases between the germline ends. Looked up from germline, CDR1 is SQVTM and CDR2 is ANQGSEA. The CDR3 is 14 amino acids. Based on the CDR3 plus reference TRBV29-1 and TRBJ1-3, the full variable domain is SAVISQKPSRDICQRGTSLTIQCQVDSQVTMMFWYRQQPGQSLTLIATANQGSEATYESGFVIDKFPISRPNLTFSTLTVSNMSPEDSSIYLCSVDPTSSGNTIYFGEGSWLTVV.

The rearrangement uses TRBV20-1 and TRBJ2-5; D call uncertain. The CDR3 has 10 amino acids. V lost 7 bases, J lost 5 bases, and 8 bases lay in between. Germline CDR1 is DFQATT and CDR2 is SNEGSKA (reference sequence). In nucleotides, the CDR3 is TGCAGTGTTCCCGAGGAGACCCAGTACTTC. Translated, it gives CSVPEETQYF.

The chain joins TRBV6-6 to TRBJ2-3; TRBD2 might be the D (5 bases). The CDR3 is 15 amino acids. Trimming stripped 8 bases from V and 2 bases from J, with 17 bases between. The germline gives CDR1 MNHNY, CDR2 SVGAGI (reference sequence). This CDR3 reads CASFPGSGYTDTQYF. CDR3 sequence (DNA): TGTGCCAGCTTTCCGGGAAGCGGCTACACAGATACGCAGTATTTT.

This clone turned up a few times. The CDR3 DNA is TGCGCCAGCAGCCCTGACTTGGCTGGAAACACCATATATTTT. Its translation: CASSPDLAGNTIYF. The chain uses TRBV5-1 and TRBJ1-3, with D unresolved. Germline V lookup: CDR1 SGHRS, CDR2 YFSETQ. The CDR3 loop spans 14 amino acids. Trimming removed 4 bases at V and 2 bases at J, with 10 bases between.

The chain recombines TRBV6-5 with TRBJ2-3, with 11 nucleotides matching TRBD2. Germline loops: CDR1 MNHEY, CDR2 SVGAGI. Germline trimming cut 6 bases from V and 1 base from J; bases unmatched to any gene: 3. This CDR3 is 15 amino acids long. The CDR3 loop is CASRKLAGGTDTQYF. DNA of the CDR3: TGTGCCAGCAGAAAACTAGCGGGGGGCACAGATACGCAGTATTTT.

CDR3 sequence: CASSPWTGGSGYTF. The DNA of the CDR3 is TGTGCCAGCTCACCATGGACAGGGGGCTCTGGCTACACCTTC. The V call is TRBV18, the J call TRBJ1-2; 11 bases fit TRBD1. V gave up 2 bases and J gave up 7 bases; unmatched junction bases: 3. The CDR3 is 14 residues long. Germline V lookup: CDR1 KGHSH, CDR2 LQKENI.

J is TRBJ1-1 and V is TRBV27; 7 bases are a match to TRBD1. The CDR3 totals 15 residues. The V and J ends lost 6 bases and 0 bases, in that order; junction bases with no gene match: 7. Germline V gene lookup returns CDR1 MNHEY and CDR2 SMNVEV (reference sequence). The CDR3 region is CASSLTGTVNTEAFF. Here the CDR3 DNA reads TGTGCCAGCAGCCTCACCGGGACAGTGAACACTGAAGCTTTCTTT.

This chain connects TRBV7-8 to TRBJ2-5; 7 bases are shared with TRBD1. In germline, CDR1 is SGHVS, CDR2 FQNEAQ. V lost 5 bases and J lost 5; bases outside the gene matches: 11. The CDR3 is 15 amino acids. The CDR3 DNA is TGTGCCAGCAGCAAAACAGGGGTAATCGCGGAGACCCAGTACTTC. It encodes CASSKTGVIAETQYF. The full variable domain, rest sourced from reference TRBV7-8 and TRBJ2-5, is GAGVSQSPRYKVAKRGQDVALRCDPISGHVSLFWYQQALGQGPEFLTYFQNEAQLDKSGLPSDRFFAERPEGSVSTLKIQRTQQEDSAVYLCASSKTGVIAETQYFGPGTRLLVL.

The chain carries TRBV6-5 and TRBJ2-2, with TRBD1 matching over 8 bases. The germline V gene has CDR1 MNHEY and CDR2 SVGAGI. The CDR3 is made up of 14 amino acids. The trim removed 7 bases at V and 3 bases at J, leaving 4 bases unmatched. The CDR3 bases are TGTGCCAGCACCCAGGGGGCCCACACCGGGGAGCTGTTTTTT. Translated: CASTQGAHTGELFF.

This chain uses TRBV4-1 with TRBJ2-3; no reliable D call. CDR1 MGHRA and CDR2 YSYEKL come from the germline V gene. The CDR3 extends over 16 amino acids. V lost 1 base to trimming and J lost 0 bases, with 11 bases between them. The CDR3 loop is CASSQVGLLSTDTQYF. As DNA, the CDR3 is TGCGCCAGCAGCCAAGTCGGGCTCTTGAGCACAGATACGCAGTATTTT.

The chain carries TRBV10-3 and TRBJ2-5; 7 bases match TRBD1. TRBJ2-7 matches the DNA end more closely, so the J call is doubtful. CDR1 is ENHRY and CDR2 is SYGVKD in the germline V gene. The CDR3 has 16 residues. The CDR3 DNA follows: TGTGCCATCAGTGAGATCGACAGGGCCGGAAGCTACGAGCAGTACTTC. This codes for CAISEIDRAGSYEQYF.

The chain has TRBV7-2 and TRBJ2-2; D not certain. Germline V CDR1 and CDR2: SGHTA, FQGNSA. The CDR3 consists of 13 residues. V lost 6 bases and J lost 6, with 11 bases in between. The CDR3 spells CASSSQQAGELFF. CDR3 DNA: TGTGCCAGCAGTTCACAGCAGGCCGGGGAGCTGTTTTTT.

The V gene is TRBV7-6, the J gene TRBJ1-3; a possible D gene is TRBD1 (5 bases). CDR1 SGHVS and CDR2 FNYEAQ come from the germline V gene. This CDR3 has 16 residues. V lost 0 bases and J lost 0, with 9 bases in between. The CDR3 is CASSLAHRLSGNTIYF. Here the CDR3 DNA reads TGTGCCAGCAGCTTAGCACACAGGCTCTCTGGAAACACCATATATTTT.

The gene calls are TRBV2 and TRBJ2-7; 10 nucleotides agree with TRBD2. This CDR3 is built from 13 residues. Germline V gene lookup returns CDR1 SNHLY and CDR2 FYNNEI. J lost 2 bases, V lost 9 bases, and 4 bases had no gene match. The CDR3 coding sequence is TGTGCCAGTGAGCGGGAGGGAGCCTACGAGCAGTACTTC. Translating gives CASEREGAYEQYF.

This chain uses TRBV5-1 with TRBJ2-1, with 10 bases that match TRBD2. The trim removed 4 bases at V and 7 bases at J, leaving 8 bases unmatched. Germline CDR1 and CDR2: SGHRS and YFSETQ. The CDR3 contains 15 residues. CDR3 sequence reads: CASSLGTSAENEQFF. The CDR3 DNA reads TGCGCCAGCAGCCTAGGGACTAGCGCCGAGAATGAGCAGTTCTTC.

Turning to this clone: The junction differs from germline at one of its ends, possibly a read error. The chain carries TRBV18 and TRBJ2-6; a weak D match, TRBD1 (5 bases). The germline CDR1 and CDR2 sequences are KGHSH and LQKENI. The length of the CDR3 is 18 residues. In DNA, the CDR3 is TGTGCCAGCTCAGCACCAAGGGGCGGTATCTCTGGGGCCAACGTCCTGACTTTC. Its protein is CASSAPRGGISGANVLTF. Combining the CDR3 with reference TRBV18 and TRBJ2-6 gives the whole variable domain NAGVMQNPRHLVRRRGQEARLRCSPMKGHSHVYWYRQLPEEGLKFMVYLQKENIIDESGMPKERFSAEFPKEGPSILRIQQVVRGDSAAYFCASSAPRGGISGANVLTFGAGSRLTVL.

This clone was detected once. The CDR3 DNA reads as TGCGCCAGCAGCCAAGGACAGGGAAGTGCAACTAATGAAAAACTGTTTTTT. It specifies CASSQGQGSATNEKLFF. The chain is built from TRBV4-1 and TRBJ1-4, with 7 bases fitting TRBD1. V shed 1 base and J 0 bases; nucleotides not matched to a gene: 5. From germline, CDR1 is MGHRA and CDR2 YSYEKL. CDR3 length equals 17 residues.

The chain links TRBV7-3 to TRBJ2-1; 7 bases fit TRBD1. Germline V CDR1 and CDR2: SGHTA, FQGTGA. V lost 4 bases, J lost 3 bases, and 6 bases stayed unmatched. CDR3 length: 15 residues. For the CDR3, the DNA is TGTGCCAGCAGCTCACAGGGGTCGCACTACAATGAGCAGTTCTTC. Its protein is CASSSQGSHYNEQFF.

This clone has a handful of counts. This chain connects TRBV2 to TRBJ2-7, with TRBD2 as a possible D gene (5 bases). The V and J ends lost 4 bases and 2 bases respectively, with 9 bases between them. CDR3 length: 13 amino acids. The V gene's germline CDR1 is SNHLY and CDR2 FYNNEI. The CDR3 is CASSVPGAYEQYF. Here the CDR3 DNA reads TGTGCCAGCAGTGTCCCCGGGGCCTACGAGCAGTACTTC. Together with reference TRBV2 and TRBJ2-7, the CDR3 gives the full variable domain: EPEVTQTPSHQVTQMGQEVILRCVPISNHLYFYWYRQILGQKVEFLVSFYNNEISEKSEIFDDQFSVERPDGSNFTLKIRSTKLEDSAMYFCASSVPGAYEQYFGPGTRLTVT.

This clone was detected only once. The rearrangement uses TRBV7-8 and TRBJ1-1, with D uncertain. Germline V lookup: CDR1 SGHVS, CDR2 FQNEAQ. V shed 5 bases and J shed 4 bases, with 14 bases lying between them. The CDR3 loop spans 14 amino acids. The CDR3 coding sequence is TGTGCCAGCAGCACCCGGGAGGGTCCCACTGAAGCTTTCTTT. This encodes CASSTREGPTEAFF.

V usage is TRBV5-1 and J usage is TRBJ2-3; 7 nucleotides align to TRBD2. This CDR3 comprises 18 residues. The V gene end was trimmed by 3 bases and the J gene end by 2 bases; junction bases not matched to a gene: 15. Germline values: CDR1 SGHRS, CDR2 YFSETQ. This CDR3 is CASSSGTMTTFNTDTQYF. The CDR3 coding sequence is TGCGCCAGCAGCTCCGGGACTATGACAACCTTTAACACAGATACGCAGTATTTT.

The chain uses TRBV18 and TRBJ2-7, with a tentative D call TRBD2 (6 bases). The CDR3 runs to 15 residues. Germline CDR1 and CDR2: KGHSH and LQKENI. V was trimmed by 3 bases and J by 4 bases, leaving 16 bases between them. CDR3 amino acids: CASSPNDGSVYEQYF. CDR3 bases: TGTGCCAGCTCACCCAACGACGGGAGCGTTTACGAGCAGTACTTC.

This chain connects TRBV7-3 to TRBJ2-5, with D maybe TRBD1 (6 bases). Germline CDR1 reads SGHTA; CDR2 reads FQGTGA. This CDR3 contains 14 residues. V dropped 2 bases and J dropped 5 bases, with 12 bases sitting between them. The chain's CDR3 is CASSLDVGAETQYF. The DNA for the CDR3 is TGTGCCAGCAGCTTAGACGTGGGGGCCGAGACCCAGTACTTC.